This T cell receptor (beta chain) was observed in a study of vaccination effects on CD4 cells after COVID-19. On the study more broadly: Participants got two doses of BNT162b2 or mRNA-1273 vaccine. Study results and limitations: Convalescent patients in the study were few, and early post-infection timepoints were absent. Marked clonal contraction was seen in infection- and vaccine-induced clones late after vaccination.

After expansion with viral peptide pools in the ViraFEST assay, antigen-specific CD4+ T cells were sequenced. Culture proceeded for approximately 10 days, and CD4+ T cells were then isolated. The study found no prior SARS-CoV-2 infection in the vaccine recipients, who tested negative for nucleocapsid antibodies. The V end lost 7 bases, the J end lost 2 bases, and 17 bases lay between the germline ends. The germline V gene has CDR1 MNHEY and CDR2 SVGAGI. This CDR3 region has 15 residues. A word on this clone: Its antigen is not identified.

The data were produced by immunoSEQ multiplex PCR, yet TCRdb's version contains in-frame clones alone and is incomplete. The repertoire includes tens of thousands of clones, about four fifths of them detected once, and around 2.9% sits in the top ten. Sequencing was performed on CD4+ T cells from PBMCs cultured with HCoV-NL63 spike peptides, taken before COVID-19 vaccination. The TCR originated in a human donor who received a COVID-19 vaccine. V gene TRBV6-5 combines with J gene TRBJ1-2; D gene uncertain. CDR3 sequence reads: CASTTNPVPNYGYTF. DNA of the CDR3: TGTGCCAGCACCACCAACCCCGTTCCGAACTATGGCTACACCTTC.